The 12 T cell receptor beta chains below come from one sample, sequenced in a study of cytomegalovirus exposure and HLA in healthy donors (dated by TCRdb to the late 2010s). Libraries were prepared through the immunoSEQ multiplex PCR assay. For the multiplex PCR, a mixture combining 60 forward primers for TCR Vbeta segments and 13 reverse primers for TCR Jbeta segments was used. TCRdb stores this immuneACCESS table with in-frame sequences only. Part of the clones is absent; in the studies checked, under half of the shortfall reflects unresolved V genes, and no reason is known for the rest. This sample gives approximately 120,000 clones in total; 70% to 80% of them show up just once. Approximately 3.6% of the sample rests with the top ten. Material: PBMCs. The receptors originated from a man between 25 and 39 years old in good health and CMV-seronegative.

Turning to this clone: At one end the junction does not follow the germline gene, possibly because of a read error. The rearrangement uses TRBV5-1 and TRBJ1-1; perhaps TRBD1 as D (5 bases). Per the germline V gene, CDR1 is SGHRS and CDR2 is YFSETQ. The length of the CDR3 is 14 residues. The DNA of the CDR3 is TGCGCCAGCAGCAGAAGACAGAGGAACGCTGAAGCTTTCTTT. Protein sequence: CASSRRQRNAEAFF.

The gene calls are TRBV9 and TRBJ2-1; weak D call: TRBD2 (6 bases). This CDR3 spans 15 amino acids. V was pared by 1 base and J by 0 bases, with 8 bases between. Germline V CDR1 and CDR2: SGDLS, YYNGEE. CDR3 in amino acids: CASSVQGGSYNEQFF. DNA of the CDR3: TGTGCCAGCAGCGTACAGGGAGGCTCCTACAATGAGCAGTTCTTC.

This sequence joins TRBV28 and TRBJ2-5, with 10 bases identical to TRBD1. The V and J ends lost 4 bases and 6 bases, in that order; junction bases with no gene match: 2. Per the germline V gene, CDR1 is MDHEN and CDR2 is SYDVKM. The CDR3 is made up of 13 amino acids. CDR3 nucleotide sequence: TGTGCCAGCAGTTGGGACAGGGGTAAGACCCAGTACTTC. Translated: CASSWDRGKTQYF.

The V gene is TRBV11-2, the J gene TRBJ2-1; TRBD2 agrees at 8 bases. V lost 5 bases to trimming and J lost 2 bases; unmatched junction nucleotides: 14. The CDR3 extends over 18 amino acids. Per germline, CDR1 SGHAT and CDR2 FQNNGV. The CDR3 DNA is TGTGCCAGCAGCCCGCGCTCCAGCGGGAGAGTCACCTACAATGAGCAGTTCTTC. Amino acid sequence: CASSPRSSGRVTYNEQFF.

This chain connects TRBV18 to TRBJ1-5, with D perhaps matching TRBD1 (5 bases). The germline V gene encodes CDR1 KGHSH and CDR2 LQKENI. This CDR3 is built from 16 residues. The V end lost 2 bases, the J end lost 3 bases, and 14 bases lay between the germline ends. The CDR3 nucleotides are TGTGCCAGCTCACCATTCCAGGGCCAGCTCAATCAGCCCCAGCATTTT. Residues: CASSPFQGQLNQPQHF.

This sequence joins TRBV7-9 and TRBJ2-5; possible D gene TRBD1, 6 bases. The V gene's germline CDR1 is SEHNR and CDR2 FQNEAQ (reference sequence). The germline V and J ends were trimmed by 2 bases and 2 bases, with 15 bases remaining between them. This CDR3 contains 16 residues. The CDR3 here is CASSLTGWGIQETQYF. The DNA for the CDR3 is TGTGCCAGCAGCTTAACAGGGTGGGGAATACAAGAGACCCAGTACTTC.

The V gene is TRBV4-3, the J gene TRBJ1-4; D gene unclear. V gave up 2 bases and J gave up 6 bases, with 13 bases separating them. CDR3 length equals 15 residues. Germline-derived CDR1 and CDR2 are LGHNA and YSLEER. CDR3 amino acids: CASSQSERPHEKLFF. The CDR3, as DNA: TGCGCCAGCAGCCAATCTGAGCGGCCCCATGAAAAACTGTTTTTT.

The V and J genes are TRBV5-1 and TRBJ1-1; TRBD1 might be the D (6 bases). The CDR3 loop spans 13 amino acids. The germline V gene has CDR1 SGHRS and CDR2 YFSETQ. The V and J ends lost 0 bases and 4 bases respectively, with 7 bases between them. The CDR3 sequence is CASSLGQATEAFF. CDR3 sequence (DNA): TGCGCCAGCAGCTTGGGACAGGCCACTGAAGCTTTCTTT. Variable domain in full (rest from reference TRBV5-1 and TRBJ1-1): KAGVTQTPRYLIKTRGQQVTLSCSPISGHRSVSWYQQTPGQGLQFLFEYFSETQRNKGNFPGRFSGRQFSNSRSEMNVSTLELGDSALYLCASSLGQATEAFFGQGTRLTVV.

This clone was found once. The rearrangement joins TRBV5-1 to TRBJ2-7, with a weak D call TRBD2 (6 bases). Trimming took 2 bases from V and 1 from J, leaving 16 bases between them. Looked up from germline, CDR1 is SGHRS and CDR2 is YFSETQ. The CDR3 runs to 16 residues. DNA for the CDR3: TGCGCCAGCAGCTTCTCCGGGACTTTAACTTCCTACGAGCAGTACTTC. It codes for CASSFSGTLTSYEQYF.

This chain links TRBV7-9 with TRBJ1-1; perhaps TRBD1 as D (6 bases). CDR1 SEHNR and CDR2 FQNEAQ come from the germline V gene (reference sequence). V dropped 4 bases and J dropped 3 bases, with 12 bases sitting between them. CDR3 length equals 14 residues. CDR3 region: CASSSQQGDTEAFF. CDR3 DNA sequence: TGTGCCAGCAGCTCCCAACAGGGAGACACTGAAGCTTTCTTT.

V gene TRBV11-2 combines with J gene TRBJ2-7, with D perhaps TRBD2 (5 bases). The germline CDR1 and CDR2 sequences are SGHAT and FQNNGV. Trimming removed 1 base at V and 2 bases at J, with 6 bases between. This CDR3 contains 13 residues. CDR3 in amino acids: CASSLGGTYEQYF. The DNA for the CDR3 is TGTGCCAGCAGCTTAGGAGGGACCTACGAGCAGTACTTC.

The chain carries TRBV7-6 and TRBJ1-1; D might be TRBD1 (6 bases). The CDR3 extends over 16 amino acids. Trimming pared 3 bases from V and 0 bases from J, leaving 14 bases between. Germline V gene data show CDR1 as SGHVS and CDR2 as FNYEAQ. The CDR3 protein is CASSLGTSSMNTEAFF. In DNA form, the CDR3 reads TGTGCCAGCAGCTTGGGGACAAGTTCGATGAACACTGAAGCTTTCTTT. Drawing the rest from reference TRBV7-6 and TRBJ1-1, the complete variable domain is GAGVSQSPRYKVTKRGQDVALRCDPISGHVSLYWYRQALGQGPEFLTYFNYEAQQDKSGLPNDRFSAERPEGSISTLTIQRTEQRDSAMYRCASSLGTSSMNTEAFFGQGTRLTVV.